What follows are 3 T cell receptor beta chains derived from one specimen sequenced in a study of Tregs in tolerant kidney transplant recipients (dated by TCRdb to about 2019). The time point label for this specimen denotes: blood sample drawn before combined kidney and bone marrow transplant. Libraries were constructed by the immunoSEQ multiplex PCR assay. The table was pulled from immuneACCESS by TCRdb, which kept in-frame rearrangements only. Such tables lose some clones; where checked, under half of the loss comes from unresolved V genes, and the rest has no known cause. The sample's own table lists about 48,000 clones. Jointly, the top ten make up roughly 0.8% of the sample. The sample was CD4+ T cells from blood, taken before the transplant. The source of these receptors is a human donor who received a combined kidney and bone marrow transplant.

The CDR3 DNA, read in part, is TGTGCCAGCAAGGGCGGGAGGAATTCCTACGAG. Its protein product is CASKGGRNSYE. The entire CDR3 protein is CASKGGRNSYEQYF. The chain joins TRBV2 to TRBJ2-7; 8 bases are shared with TRBD2. The CDR3 end falls 3 residues outside the read, so it is completed with the germline J gene. From germline, CDR1 is SNHLY and CDR2 FYNNEI. This CDR3 region has 14 residues. The J segment lost 1 base and the V segment lost 7 bases, leaving 6 bases of the junction unmatched.

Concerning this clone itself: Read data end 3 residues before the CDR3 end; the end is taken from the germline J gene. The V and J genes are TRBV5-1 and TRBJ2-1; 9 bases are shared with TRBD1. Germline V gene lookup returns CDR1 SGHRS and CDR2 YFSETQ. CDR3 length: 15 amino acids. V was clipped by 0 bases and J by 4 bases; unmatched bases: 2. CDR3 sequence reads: CASSLEDRGYNEQFF. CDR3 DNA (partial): TGCGCCAGCAGCTTGGAGGACAGGGGATACAATGAG. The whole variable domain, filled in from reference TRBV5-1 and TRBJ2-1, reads KAGVTQTPRYLIKTRGQQVTLSCSPISGHRSVSWYQQTPGQGLQFLFEYFSETQRNKGNFPGRFSGRQFSNSRSEMNVSTLELGDSALYLCASSLEDRGYNEQFFGPGTRLTVL.

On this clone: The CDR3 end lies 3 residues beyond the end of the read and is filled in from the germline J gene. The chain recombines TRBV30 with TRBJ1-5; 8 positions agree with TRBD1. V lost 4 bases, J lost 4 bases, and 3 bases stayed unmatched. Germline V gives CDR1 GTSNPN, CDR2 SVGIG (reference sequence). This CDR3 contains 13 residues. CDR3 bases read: TGTGCCTGGACTGACAGGGGTAATCAGCCC. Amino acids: CAWTDRGNQP. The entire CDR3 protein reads CAWTDRGNQPQHF. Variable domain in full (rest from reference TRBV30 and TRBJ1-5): SQTIHQWPATLVQPVGSPLSLECTVEGTSNPNLYWYRQAAGRGLQLLFYSVGIGQISSEVPQNLSASRPQDRQFILSSKKLLLSDSGFYLCAWTDRGNQPQHFGDGTRLSIL.